This T cell receptor beta chain was captured by sequencing in a study of T cell responses to AZD1222 COVID-19 vaccine. Whole-study findings and limits: Clonal diversity was possibly underestimated, and white British individuals and females predominated among donors. Unmutated regions of variants are reportedly targeted by nearly half of spike-specific TCRs.

The CDR3 extends over 14 amino acids. V was trimmed by 9 bases and J by 6 bases, leaving 16 bases between them. CDR1 and CDR2 from the germline V gene are KGHDR and SFDVKD. This table comes from immunoSEQ multiplex PCR, and its TCRdb copy is limited to in-frame clones, with some not included. The sample yields 200,000 to 250,000 clones, roughly 94% seen once. In regard to this clone: Its antigen remains unknown.

V is TRBV24-1 and J is TRBJ2-2, with D perhaps TRBD1 (6 bases). The TCR sequence derives from an adult who received the MenACWY meningococcal vaccine as a control. The source material was peripheral blood, sampled 28 days after the second dose of the MenACWY control vaccine. CDR3 nucleotide sequence: TGTGCCACCGCTTCTAGGGACATACCCGGGGAGCTGTTTTTT. It encodes CATASRDIPGELFF.